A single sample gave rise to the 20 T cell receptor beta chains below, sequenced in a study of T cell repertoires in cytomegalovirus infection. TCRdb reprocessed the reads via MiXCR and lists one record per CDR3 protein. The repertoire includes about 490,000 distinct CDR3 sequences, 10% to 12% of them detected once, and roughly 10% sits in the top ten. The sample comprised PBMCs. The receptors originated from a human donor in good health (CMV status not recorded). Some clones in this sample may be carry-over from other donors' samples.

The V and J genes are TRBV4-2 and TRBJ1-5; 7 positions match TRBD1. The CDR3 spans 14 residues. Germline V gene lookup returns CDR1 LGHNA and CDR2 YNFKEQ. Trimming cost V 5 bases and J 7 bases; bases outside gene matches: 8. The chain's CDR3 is CASSGEGAEQPQHF. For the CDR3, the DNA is TGTGCCAGCAGCGGAGAGGGGGCGGAGCAGCCCCAGCATTTT.

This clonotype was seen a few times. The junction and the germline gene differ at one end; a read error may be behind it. CDR3 amino acids: CASREGQGGSYGYTF. The CDR3 DNA follows: TGTGCCAGCAGGGAAGGACAGGGAGGAAGCTATGGCTACACCTTC. The chain has TRBV2 and TRBJ1-2, with TRBD1 identical over 8 bases. In germline, CDR1 is SNHLY, CDR2 FYNNEI. This CDR3 has 15 residues.

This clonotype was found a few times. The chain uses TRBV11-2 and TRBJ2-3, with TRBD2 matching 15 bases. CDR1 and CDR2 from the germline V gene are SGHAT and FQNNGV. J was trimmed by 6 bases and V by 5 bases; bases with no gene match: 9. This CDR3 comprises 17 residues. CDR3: CASSPGLAGGIRDTQYF. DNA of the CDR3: TGTGCCAGCAGCCCCGGACTAGCGGGAGGGATTCGGGATACGCAGTATTTT.

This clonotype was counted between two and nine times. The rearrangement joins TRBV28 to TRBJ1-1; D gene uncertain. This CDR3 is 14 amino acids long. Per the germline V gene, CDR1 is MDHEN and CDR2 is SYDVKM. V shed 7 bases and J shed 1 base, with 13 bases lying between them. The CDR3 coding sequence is TGTGCCAGCACTCCCCCCGGCCGGAACACTGAAGCTTTCTTT. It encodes CASTPPGRNTEAFF.

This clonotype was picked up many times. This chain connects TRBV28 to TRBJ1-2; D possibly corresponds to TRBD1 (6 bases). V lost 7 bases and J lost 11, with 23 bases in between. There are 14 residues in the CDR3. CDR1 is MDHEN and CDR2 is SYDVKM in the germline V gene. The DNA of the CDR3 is TGTGCCAGCAACCCAGGCGGGGGCCGACACTCGTACACCTTC. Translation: CASNPGGGRHSYTF.

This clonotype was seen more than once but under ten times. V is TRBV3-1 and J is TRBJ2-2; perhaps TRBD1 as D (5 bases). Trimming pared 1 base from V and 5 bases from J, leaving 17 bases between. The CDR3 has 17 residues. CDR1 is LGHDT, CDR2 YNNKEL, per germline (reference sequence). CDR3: CASSQGVWAGKTGELFF. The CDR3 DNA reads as TGTGCCAGCAGCCAAGGTGTATGGGCAGGGAAGACCGGGGAGCTGTTTTTT. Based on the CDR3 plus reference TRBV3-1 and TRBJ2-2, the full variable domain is DTAVSQTPKYLVTQMGNDKSIKCEQNLGHDTMYWYKQDSKKFLKIMFSYNNKELIINETVPNRFSPKSPDKAHLNLHINSLELGDSAVYFCASSQGVWAGKTGELFFGEGSRLTVL.

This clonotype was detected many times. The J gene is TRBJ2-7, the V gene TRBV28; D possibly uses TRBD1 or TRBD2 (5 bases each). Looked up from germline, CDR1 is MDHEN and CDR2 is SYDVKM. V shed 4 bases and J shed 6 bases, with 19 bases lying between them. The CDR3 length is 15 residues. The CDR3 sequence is CASSWDVAILSEQYF. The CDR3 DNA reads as TGTGCCAGCAGTTGGGACGTGGCTATTCTGAGCGAGCAGTACTTC.

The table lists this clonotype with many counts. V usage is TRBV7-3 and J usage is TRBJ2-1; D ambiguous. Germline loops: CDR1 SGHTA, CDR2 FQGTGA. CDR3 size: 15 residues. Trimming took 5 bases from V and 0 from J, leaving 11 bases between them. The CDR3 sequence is CASSPGPSSYNEQFF. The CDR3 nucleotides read TGTGCCAGCAGCCCCGGCCCAAGCTCCTACAATGAGCAGTTCTTC.

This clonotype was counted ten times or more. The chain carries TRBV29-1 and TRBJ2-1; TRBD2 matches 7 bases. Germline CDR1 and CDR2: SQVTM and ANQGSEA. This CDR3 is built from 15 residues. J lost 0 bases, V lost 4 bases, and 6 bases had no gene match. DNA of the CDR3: TGCAGCGTTGGCGTCCTAGCGGTCTCCTACAATGAGCAGTTCTTC. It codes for CSVGVLAVSYNEQFF.

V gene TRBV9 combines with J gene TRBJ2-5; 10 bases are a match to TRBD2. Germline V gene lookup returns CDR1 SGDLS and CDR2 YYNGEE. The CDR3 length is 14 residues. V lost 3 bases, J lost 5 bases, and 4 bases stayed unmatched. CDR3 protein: CASSGSGGRETQYF. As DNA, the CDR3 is TGTGCCAGCAGCGGTAGCGGGGGGCGGGAGACCCAGTACTTC.

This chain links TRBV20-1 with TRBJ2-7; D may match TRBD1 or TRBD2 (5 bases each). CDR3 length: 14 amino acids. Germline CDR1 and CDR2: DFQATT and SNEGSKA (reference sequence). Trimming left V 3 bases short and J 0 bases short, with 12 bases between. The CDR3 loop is CSASVGAGSYEQYF. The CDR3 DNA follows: TGCAGTGCTAGTGTAGGGGCGGGCTCCTACGAGCAGTACTTC.

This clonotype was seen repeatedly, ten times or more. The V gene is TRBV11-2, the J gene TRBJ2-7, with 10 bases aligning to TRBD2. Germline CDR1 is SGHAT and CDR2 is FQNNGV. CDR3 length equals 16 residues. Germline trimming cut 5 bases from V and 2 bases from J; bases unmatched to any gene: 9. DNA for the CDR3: TGTGCCAGCAGCATAAGAGAGACTAGCGGGCCCTACGAGCAGTACTTC. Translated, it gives CASSIRETSGPYEQYF.

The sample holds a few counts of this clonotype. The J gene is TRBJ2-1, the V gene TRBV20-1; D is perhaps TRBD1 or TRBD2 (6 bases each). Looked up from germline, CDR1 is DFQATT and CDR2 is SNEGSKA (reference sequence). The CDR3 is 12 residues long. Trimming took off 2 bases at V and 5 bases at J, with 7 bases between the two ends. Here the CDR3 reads CSARRGHNEQFF. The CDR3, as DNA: TGCAGTGCTAGACGGGGGCACAATGAGCAGTTCTTC.

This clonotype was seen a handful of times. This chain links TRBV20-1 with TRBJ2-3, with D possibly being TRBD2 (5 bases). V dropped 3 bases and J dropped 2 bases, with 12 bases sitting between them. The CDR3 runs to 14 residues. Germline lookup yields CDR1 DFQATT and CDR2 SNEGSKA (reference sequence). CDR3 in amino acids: CSARTRTDTDTQYF. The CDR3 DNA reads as TGCAGTGCTAGGACGAGGACTGACACAGATACGCAGTATTTT.

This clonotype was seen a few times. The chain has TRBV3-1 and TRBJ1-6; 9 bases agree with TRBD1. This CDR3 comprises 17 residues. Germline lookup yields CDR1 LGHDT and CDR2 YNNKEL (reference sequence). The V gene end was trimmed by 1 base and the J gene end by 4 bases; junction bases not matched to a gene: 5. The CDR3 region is CASSQGGQGLYNSPLHF. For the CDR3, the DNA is TGTGCCAGCAGCCAAGGGGGACAGGGCCTGTATAATTCACCCCTCCACTTT.

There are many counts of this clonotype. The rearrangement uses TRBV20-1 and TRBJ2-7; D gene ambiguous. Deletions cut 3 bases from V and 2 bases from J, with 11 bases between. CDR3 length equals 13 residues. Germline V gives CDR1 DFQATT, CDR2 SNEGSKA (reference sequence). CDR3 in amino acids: CSASSAATYEQYF. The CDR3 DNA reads TGCAGTGCTAGTTCCGCCGCCACCTACGAGCAGTACTTC.

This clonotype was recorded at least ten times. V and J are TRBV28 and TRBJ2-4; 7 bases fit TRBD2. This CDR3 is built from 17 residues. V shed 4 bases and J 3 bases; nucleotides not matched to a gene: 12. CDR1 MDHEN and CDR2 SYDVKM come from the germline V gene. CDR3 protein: CASSYGEGTVRKNIQYF. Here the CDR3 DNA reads TGTGCCAGCAGTTACGGGGAGGGGACGGTCCGCAAAAACATTCAGTACTTC.

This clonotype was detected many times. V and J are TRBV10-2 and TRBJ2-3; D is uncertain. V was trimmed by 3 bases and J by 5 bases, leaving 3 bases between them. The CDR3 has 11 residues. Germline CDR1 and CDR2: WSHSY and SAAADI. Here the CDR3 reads CASSDRDTQYF. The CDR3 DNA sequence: TGCGCCAGCAGTGATAGAGATACGCAGTATTTT.

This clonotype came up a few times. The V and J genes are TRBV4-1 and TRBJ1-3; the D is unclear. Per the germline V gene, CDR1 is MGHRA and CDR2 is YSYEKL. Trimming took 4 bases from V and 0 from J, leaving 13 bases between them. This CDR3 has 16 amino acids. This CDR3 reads CASSRAERTSGNTIYF. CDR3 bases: TGCGCCAGCAGCCGAGCAGAACGTACCTCTGGAAACACCATATATTTT.

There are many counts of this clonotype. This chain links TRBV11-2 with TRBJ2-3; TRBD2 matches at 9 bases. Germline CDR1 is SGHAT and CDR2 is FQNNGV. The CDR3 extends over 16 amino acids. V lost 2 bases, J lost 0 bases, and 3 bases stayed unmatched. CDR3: CASSLLAGSSTDTQYF. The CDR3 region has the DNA TGTGCCAGCAGCTTACTAGCGGGGTCTAGCACAGATACGCAGTATTTT.